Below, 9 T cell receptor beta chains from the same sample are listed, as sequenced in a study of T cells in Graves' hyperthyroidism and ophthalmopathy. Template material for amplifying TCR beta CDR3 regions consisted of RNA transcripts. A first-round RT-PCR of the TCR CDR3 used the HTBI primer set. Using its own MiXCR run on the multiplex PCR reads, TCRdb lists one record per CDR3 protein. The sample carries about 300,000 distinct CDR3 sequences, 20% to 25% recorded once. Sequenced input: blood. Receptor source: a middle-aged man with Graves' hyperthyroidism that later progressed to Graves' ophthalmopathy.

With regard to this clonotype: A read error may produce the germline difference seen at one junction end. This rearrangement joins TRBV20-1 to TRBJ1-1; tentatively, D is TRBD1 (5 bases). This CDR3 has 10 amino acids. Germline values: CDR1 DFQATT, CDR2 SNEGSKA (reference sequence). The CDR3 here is CSASGTMSAF. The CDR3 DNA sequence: TGCAGTGCTAGTGGGACTATGAGCGCATTT.

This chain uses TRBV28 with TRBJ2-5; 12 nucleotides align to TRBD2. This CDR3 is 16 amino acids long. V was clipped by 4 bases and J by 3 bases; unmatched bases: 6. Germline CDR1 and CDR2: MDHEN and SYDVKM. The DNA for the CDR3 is TGTGCCAGCAGTTGGACTAGCGGGATAGGGGAAGAGACCCAGTACTTC. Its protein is CASSWTSGIGEETQYF.

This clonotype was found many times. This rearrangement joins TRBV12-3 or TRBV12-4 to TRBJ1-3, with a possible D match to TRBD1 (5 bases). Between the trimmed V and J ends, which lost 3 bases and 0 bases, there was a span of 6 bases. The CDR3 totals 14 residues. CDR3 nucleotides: TGTGCCAGCAGTTTTCAGGGCTCTGGAAACACCATATATTTT. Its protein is CASSFQGSGNTIYF.

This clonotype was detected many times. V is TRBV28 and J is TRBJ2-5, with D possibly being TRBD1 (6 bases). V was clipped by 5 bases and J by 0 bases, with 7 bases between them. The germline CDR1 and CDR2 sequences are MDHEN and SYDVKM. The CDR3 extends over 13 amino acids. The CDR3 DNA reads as TGTGCCAGCAGTCAGGGGAACCAAGAGACCCAGTACTTC. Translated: CASSQGNQETQYF.

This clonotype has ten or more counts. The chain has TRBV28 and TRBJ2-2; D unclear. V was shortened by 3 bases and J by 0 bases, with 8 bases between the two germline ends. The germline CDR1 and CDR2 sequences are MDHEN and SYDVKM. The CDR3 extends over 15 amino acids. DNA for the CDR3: TGTGCCAGCAGTTTGAGCAGCCCGAACACCGGGGAGCTGTTTTTT. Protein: CASSLSSPNTGELFF.

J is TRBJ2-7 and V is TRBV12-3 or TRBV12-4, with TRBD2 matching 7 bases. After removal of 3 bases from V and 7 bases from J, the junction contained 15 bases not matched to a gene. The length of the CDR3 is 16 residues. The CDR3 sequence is CASSFGLFAGAREQYF. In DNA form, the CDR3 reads TGTGCCAGCAGTTTTGGGCTATTTGCGGGAGCCAGGGAGCAGTACTTC.

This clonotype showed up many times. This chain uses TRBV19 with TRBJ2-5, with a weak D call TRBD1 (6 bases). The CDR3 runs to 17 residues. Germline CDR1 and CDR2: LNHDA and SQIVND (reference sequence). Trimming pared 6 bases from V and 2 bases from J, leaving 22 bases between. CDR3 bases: TGTGCCAGTAGCAACCTGTTCGTGACAGGACGGCAAGAGACCCAGTACTTC. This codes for CASSNLFVTGRQETQYF.

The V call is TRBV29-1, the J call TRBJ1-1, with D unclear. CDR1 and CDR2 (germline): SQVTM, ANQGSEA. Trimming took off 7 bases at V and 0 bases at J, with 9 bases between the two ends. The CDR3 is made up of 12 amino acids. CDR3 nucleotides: TGCAGCGGCCACCGGGTGAACACTGAAGCTTTCTTT. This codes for CSGHRVNTEAFF.

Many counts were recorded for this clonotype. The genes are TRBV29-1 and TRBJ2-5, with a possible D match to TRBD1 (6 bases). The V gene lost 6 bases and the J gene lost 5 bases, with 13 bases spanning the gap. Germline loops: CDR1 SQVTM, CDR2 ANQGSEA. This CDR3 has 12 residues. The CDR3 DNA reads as TGCAGCGTCTCCGACCAGGGGGAGACCCAGTACTTC. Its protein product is CSVSDQGETQYF.